The 23 T cell receptor beta chains listed next were all sequenced from one sample in a study of T cells in Graves' hyperthyroidism and ophthalmopathy. Using RNA transcripts as the source, TCR beta CDR3 regions were amplified. HTBI primers were employed in a first-round RT-PCR of the TCR CDR3. One entry per CDR3 protein results from TCRdb running MiXCR on the multiplex PCR reads. The sample consists of hundreds of thousands of distinct CDR3 sequences, about 45% of them appearing once. The source material was peripheral blood or thyroid tissue (not recorded which). The source of these receptors is an adult man with Graves' disease, either hyperthyroidism or ophthalmopathy (not recorded which).

This clonotype was seen at least ten times. This chain joins TRBV29-1 and TRBJ2-7, with D perhaps matching TRBD1 (5 bases). CDR1 is SQVTM, CDR2 ANQGSEA, per germline. V lost 7 bases and J lost 1, with 14 bases in between. The CDR3 consists of 13 residues. CDR3 region: CSAVQAGSYEQYF. As DNA, the CDR3 is TGCAGCGCTGTTCAGGCAGGGTCCTACGAGCAGTACTTC.

This clonotype turned up a few times. CDR3 nucleotide sequence: TGCAGTGCTAGAGAGCCAGGGGGCAGCTATGGCTACACCTTC. This codes for CSAREPGGSYGYTF. This chain joins TRBV20-1 and TRBJ1-2; 8 bases are a match to TRBD1. Germline trimming cut 0 bases from V and 4 bases from J; bases unmatched to any gene: 4. The CDR3 extends over 14 amino acids. Germline V gives CDR1 DFQATT, CDR2 SNEGSKA (reference sequence).

J is TRBJ1-6 and V is TRBV11-2; D uncertain. The germline V and J ends were trimmed by 8 bases and 5 bases, with 16 bases remaining between them. Per the germline V gene, CDR1 is SGHAT and CDR2 is FQNNGV. The CDR3 loop spans 15 amino acids. The DNA for the CDR3 is TGTGCCAGCTCACCTCTTGGGAACGATAATTCACCCCTCCACTTT. This encodes CASSPLGNDNSPLHF.

On this clonotype itself: A much larger clonotype is one base distant, so this may be a read error. The V call is TRBV9, the J call TRBJ1-1; D unresolved. This CDR3 is built from 14 residues. V gave up 0 bases and J gave up 2 bases, with 8 bases separating them. The germline CDR1 and CDR2 sequences are SGDLS and YYNGEE. CDR3 sequence reads: CASSVVGENTEAFF. The CDR3 bases are TGTGCCAGCAGCGTAGTTGGGGAAAACACTGAAGCTTTCTTT. Full variable domain (remainder filled in from reference TRBV9 and TRBJ1-1): DSGVTQTPKHLITATGQRVTLRCSPRSGDLSVYWYQQSLDQGLQFLIQYYNGEERAKGNILERFSAQQFPDLHSELNLSSLELGDSALYFCASSVVGENTEAFFGQGTRLTVV.

Remarks on this clonotype: Given a much more abundant clone one base away, this may be a read error. This chain uses TRBV2 with TRBJ1-1; no reliable D call. This CDR3 region has 12 residues. Trimming shortened V by 6 bases and J by 7 bases, and 12 bases separated the two germline ends. Germline CDR1 is SNHLY and CDR2 is FYNNEI. Here the CDR3 reads CASRVGYNEAFF. DNA for the CDR3: TGTGCCAGCAGGGTGGGGTACAATGAAGCTTTCTTT. The full variable domain, its missing parts supplied by reference TRBV2 and TRBJ1-1, is EPEVTQTPSHQVTQMGQEVILRCVPISNHLYFYWYRQILGQKVEFLVSFYNNEISEKSEIFDDQFSVERPDGSNFTLKIRSTKLEDSAMYFCASRVGYNEAFFGQGTRLTVV.

V and J are TRBV29-1 and TRBJ2-2; the D is unclear. Germline-derived CDR1 and CDR2 are SQVTM and ANQGSEA. The CDR3 contains 14 residues. V was shortened by 0 bases and J by 1 base, with 6 bases between the two germline ends. CDR3 nucleotides: TGCAGCGTTGAAGACCCGGGGAACACCGGGGAGCTGTTTTTT. Translating gives CSVEDPGNTGELFF.

The chain employs TRBV24-1 and TRBJ2-5, with 7 bases identical to TRBD1. Germline V lookup: CDR1 KGHDR, CDR2 SFDVKD. V shed 3 bases, J shed 4 bases, and the junction held 4 bases outside the gene matches. This CDR3 contains 14 residues. The CDR3 region has the DNA TGTGCCACCAGTGATACCCGGACAGGAGAGACCCAGTACTTC. Translating gives CATSDTRTGETQYF.

The chain has TRBV7-9 and TRBJ1-1, with D unclear. The CDR3 has 15 residues. Looked up from germline, CDR1 is SEHNR and CDR2 is FQNEAQ (reference sequence). V lost 5 bases, J lost 9 bases, and 22 bases lay in between. The CDR3, as DNA: TGTGCCAGCAGCCTGGCCATAGGTGACGGAGCCAAAGCTTTCTTT. It translates to CASSLAIGDGAKAFF.

This rearrangement joins TRBV7-9 to TRBJ1-6, with 8 bases that match TRBD1. The CDR3 length is 14 residues. CDR1 SEHNR and CDR2 FQNEAQ come from the germline V gene (reference sequence). The trim removed 6 bases at V and 6 bases at J, leaving 4 bases unmatched. This CDR3 reads CASSDRGPNSPLHF. The CDR3 DNA sequence: TGTGCCAGCAGTGACAGGGGACCTAATTCACCCCTCCACTTT.

The chain links TRBV7-8 to TRBJ1-1, with 9 bases fitting TRBD1. V shed 4 bases and J 4 bases; nucleotides not matched to a gene: 7. The CDR3 runs to 15 residues. The germline V gene encodes CDR1 SGHVS and CDR2 FQNEAQ. CDR3 protein: CASSSPQGASTEAFF. The CDR3 nucleotides are TGTGCCAGCAGCTCACCACAGGGGGCAAGCACTGAAGCTTTCTTT.

About this clonotype itself: One end of the junction varies from germline; a read error may be responsible. This chain joins TRBV7-9 and TRBJ1-1; D perhaps matches TRBD1 (5 bases). This CDR3 spans 13 amino acids. Germline V lookup: CDR1 SEHNR, CDR2 FQNEAQ (reference sequence). The DNA of the CDR3 is TGTGCCGGCAGAAACGGGGGGGACACTGAAGCTTTCTTT. The encoded protein is CAGRNGGDTEAFF.

This clonotype was detected a few times. The chain combines TRBV6-1 with TRBJ1-4; D may be TRBD1 (6 bases). CDR1 MNHNS and CDR2 SASEGT come from the germline V gene. Trimming cost V 7 bases and J 8 bases, with 17 bases left between them. The CDR3 runs 14 residues. For the CDR3, the DNA is TGTGCCAGCAACGGAGAGGGGGGGACCGAAAAACTGTTTTTT. Translated: CASNGEGGTEKLFF.

This chain uses TRBV20-1 with TRBJ1-6; D gene unclear. The CDR3 is made up of 12 amino acids. The V end lost 4 bases, the J end lost 8 bases, and 9 bases lay between the germline ends. CDR1 DFQATT and CDR2 SNEGSKA come from the germline V gene (reference sequence). The CDR3 reads CSATSGDSPLHF. In nucleotides, the CDR3 is TGCAGTGCTACGTCCGGGGATTCACCCCTCCACTTT.

This clonotype was detected ten times or more. This rearrangement joins TRBV14 to TRBJ1-5, with D perhaps TRBD1 (6 bases). The CDR3 has 15 residues. Deletions cut 1 base from V and 4 bases from J, with 11 bases between. Germline V gene data show CDR1 as SGHDN and CDR2 as FVKESK. CDR3 protein: CASSQGGATNQPQHF. The DNA for the CDR3 is TGTGCCAGCAGCCAAGGGGGGGCGACGAATCAGCCCCAGCATTTT.

CDR3 sequence: CASSEARGNQETQYF. The CDR3 DNA follows: TGTGCCAGCAGTGAAGCTAGGGGAAATCAAGAGACCCAGTACTTC. This chain links TRBV2 with TRBJ2-5, with D maybe TRBD1 (5 bases). The V gene's germline CDR1 is SNHLY and CDR2 FYNNEI. CDR3 length: 15 amino acids. Trimming removed 0 bases at V and 2 bases at J, with 10 bases between.

This clonotype was seen ten or more times. This sequence joins TRBV20-1 and TRBJ1-3, with 10 positions matching TRBD1. From germline, CDR1 is DFQATT and CDR2 SNEGSKA (reference sequence). CDR3 length equals 14 residues. In DNA, the CDR3 is TGCAGCGCAAGGACAGGGGGCTCTGGAAACACCATATATTTT. It encodes CSARTGGSGNTIYF.

This chain uses TRBV2 with TRBJ1-1; 11 bases fit TRBD1. The CDR3 is made up of 15 amino acids. V trimming: 3 bases; J trimming: 7 bases; junction bases outside the gene matches: 7. Germline V gene sequence: CDR1 SNHLY, CDR2 FYNNEI. The CDR3 region has the DNA TGTGCCAGCAGTGACTACCGGGACAGGGGGTTTGAAGCTTTCTTT. The encoded protein is CASSDYRDRGFEAFF.

This clonotype was observed at least ten times. This sequence joins TRBV2 and TRBJ1-4, with D maybe TRBD1 (5 bases). This CDR3 spans 12 amino acids. With 8 bases removed from V and 8 bases from J, the gap between germline ends came to 12 bases. Germline values: CDR1 SNHLY, CDR2 FYNNEI. CDR3 bases: TGTGCCAGCGACCCGGAGGGGGAAAAACTGTTTTTT. Translated, it gives CASDPEGEKLFF. Together with reference TRBV2 and TRBJ1-4, the CDR3 gives the full variable domain: EPEVTQTPSHQVTQMGQEVILRCVPISNHLYFYWYRQILGQKVEFLVSFYNNEISEKSEIFDDQFSVERPDGSNFTLKIRSTKLEDSAMYFCASDPEGEKLFFGSGTQLSVL.

This clonotype occurred many times. CDR3 in amino acids: CASSLDSQPQHF. In DNA form, the CDR3 reads TGTGCCAGCAGCTTAGATAGTCAGCCCCAGCATTTT. The chain carries TRBV7-9 and TRBJ1-5; no reliable D call. The CDR3 runs to 12 residues. Trimming took 1 base from V and 6 from J, leaving 4 bases between them. Germline-derived CDR1 and CDR2 are SEHNR and FQNEAQ (reference sequence).

With regard to this clonotype: A much larger clone differs by one base, so this may be a read error. V usage is TRBV24-1 and J usage is TRBJ2-2; 7 bases align to TRBD2. This CDR3 spans 16 amino acids. CDR1 and CDR2 from the germline V gene are KGHDR and SFDVKD. CDR3 sequence: CATRRLAEANAGELFF. CDR3 bases: TGTGCCACCCGACGACTAGCAGAAGCGAACGCCGGGGAGCTGTTTTTT.

The V call is TRBV29-1, the J call TRBJ1-2; 9 nucleotides match TRBD1. Per the germline V gene, CDR1 is SQVTM and CDR2 is ANQGSEA. The length of the CDR3 is 11 residues. V dropped 7 bases and J dropped 10; count of bases not matched to a gene: 7. The CDR3, as DNA: TGCAGCGGACTGGGACAGGGCTACTACACCTTC. It is translated as CSGLGQGYYTF.

The DNA for the CDR3 is TGTGCCAGCAGCCAAGATCAAGCCCAGGGGATGAATCAGCCCCAGCATTTT. Protein sequence: CASSQDQAQGMNQPQHF. The rearrangement links TRBV2 to TRBJ1-5, with D perhaps matching TRBD1 (6 bases). The V gene's germline CDR1 is SNHLY and CDR2 FYNNEI. The V and J ends lost 6 bases and 4 bases respectively, with 22 bases between them. CDR3 length: 17 amino acids.

In the case of this clonotype: This clone may be a read error of a much larger clone one base away. The chain joins TRBV10-3 to TRBJ1-6; D call uncertain. Trimming cost V 3 bases and J 7 bases, with 4 bases left between them. Germline values: CDR1 ENHRY, CDR2 SYGVKD. The CDR3 consists of 12 residues. CDR3 protein: CAISDWNSPLHF. CDR3 coding DNA: TGTGCCATCAGTGATTGGAATTCACCCCTCCACTTT.